One sample yielded the 22 T cell receptor beta chains listed below, sequenced in a study of blood T cells in healthy people across ages. With a J-beta primer mix and a sample-barcoded 5' primer, a second PCR ran 7 to 11 cycles. One entry per CDR3 protein, called by TCRdb with MiXCR from the 5' RACE reads. The sample lists about 1,800,000 distinct CDR3 sequences, 28% seen once, with around 7.7% in the top ten. The specimen was blood. These receptors originate from a woman aged 30 to 39 in good health.

The J gene is TRBJ2-7, the V gene TRBV7-9; 8 bases match TRBD1. The germline gives CDR1 SEHNR, CDR2 FQNEAQ (reference sequence). Losses at the gene ends were 1 base for V and 4 bases for J; bases not matched to a gene: 6. CDR3 length: 15 residues. CDR3 bases: TGTGCCAGCAGCTTAGTATCGGGACAGGCTTACGAGCAGTACTTC. Amino acid sequence: CASSLVSGQAYEQYF.

In its sample, this clonotype was seen a few times. For the CDR3, the DNA is TGTGCCAGCAGCGTAGGCTCTGAGCCAGATACGCAGTATTTT. Translating gives CASSVGSEPDTQYF. The chain employs TRBV9 and TRBJ2-3; no firm D call. In germline, CDR1 is SGDLS, CDR2 YYNGEE. CDR3 length: 14 amino acids. V lost 0 bases and J lost 4, with 9 bases in between.

CDR3 amino acids: CASSSAWSSYNEQFF. The CDR3 coding sequence is TGTGCCAGCAGTTCGGCCTGGAGCTCCTACAATGAGCAGTTCTTC. V gene TRBV6-6 combines with J gene TRBJ2-1; no definite D call. Germline lookup yields CDR1 MNHNY and CDR2 SVGAGI (reference sequence). The germline V and J ends were trimmed by 4 bases and 0 bases, with 10 bases remaining between them. This CDR3 is built from 15 residues.

About this clonotype itself: This sequence may be a read error, since a much larger clone differs from it by one base. The genes are TRBV12-3 or TRBV12-4 and TRBJ2-7; D is unclear. The CDR3 runs to 13 residues. The CDR3 region has the DNA TGTGCCGGCAGTTGGACGCTTCGGTACGAGCAGTACTTC. Protein product: CAGSWTLRYEQYF.

A single count supports this clonotype. This chain connects TRBV9 to TRBJ1-4; D may be TRBD1 (5 bases). Germline CDR1 is SGDLS and CDR2 is YYNGEE. The CDR3 has 15 amino acids. Trimming shortened V by 3 bases and J by 4 bases, and 13 bases separated the two germline ends. The CDR3 region has the DNA TGTGCCAGCAGCGGCGTCGGGACCCTTAATGAAAAACTGTTTTTT. The encoded protein is CASSGVGTLNEKLFF.

This clonotype occurred many times. This chain links TRBV14 with TRBJ2-5; D uncertain. Trimming removed 8 bases from V and 4 bases from J, with 8 bases in between. CDR3 length: 11 residues. Germline CDR1 and CDR2: SGHDN and FVKESK. The CDR3 region is CASGVRETQYF. CDR3 sequence (DNA): TGTGCCAGCGGAGTTCGAGAGACCCAGTACTTC.

About this clonotype itself: Being one base from a much bigger clone, this may be a read error. The chain carries TRBV28 and TRBJ2-4; D not certain. This CDR3 region has 14 residues. Germline CDR1 is MDHEN and CDR2 is SYDVKM. Trimming took 1 base from V and 13 from J, leaving 17 bases between them. The CDR3 loop reads CASSLSTAYNEQYF. In DNA form, the CDR3 reads TGTGCCAGCAGTTTATCGACGGCATACAATGAGCAGTACTTC.

The chain joins TRBV5-6 to TRBJ2-1; maybe TRBD1 (6 bases). Germline V gene lookup returns CDR1 SGHDT and CDR2 YYEEEE. The V and J ends lost 4 bases and 8 bases respectively, with 22 bases between them. The CDR3 is 16 amino acids. CDR3 bases: TGTGCCAGCAGCAGCCTTCAGGGGAATTGGGAAGATGAGCAGTTCTTC. Its translation: CASSSLQGNWEDEQFF.

This clonotype occurred many times. The chain recombines TRBV4-1 with TRBJ2-1; D tentatively fits TRBD1 or TRBD2 (6 bases each). The CDR3 runs 13 residues. Germline V gene lookup returns CDR1 MGHRA and CDR2 YSYEKL. Trimming pared 4 bases from V and 10 bases from J, leaving 14 bases between. CDR3 nucleotide sequence: TGCGCCAGCAGCCCCGGAGGGGGTAAGGAGCAGTTCTTC. Residues: CASSPGGGKEQFF.

This chain links TRBV7-9 with TRBJ2-1; weak D call: TRBD2 (5 bases). The CDR3 is made up of 17 amino acids. V was cut by 0 bases and J by 7 bases, with 19 bases left in between. Germline assignment: CDR1 SEHNR and CDR2 FQNEAQ (reference sequence). CDR3 sequence: CASSLAERRPPWNEQFF. Here the CDR3 DNA reads TGTGCCAGCAGCTTAGCAGAACGGAGGCCCCCTTGGAATGAGCAGTTCTTC.

CDR3: CASSPYDLNNEQFF. CDR3 DNA: TGTGCCAGCAGTCCCTATGACTTGAACAATGAGCAGTTCTTC. The V and J genes are TRBV27 and TRBJ2-1; D not certain. The length of the CDR3 is 14 residues. The germline CDR1 and CDR2 sequences are MNHEY and SMNVEV (reference sequence). V shed 5 bases and J shed 5 bases, with 13 bases lying between them.

This chain links TRBV7-9 with TRBJ1-2; D is ambiguous. V lost 0 bases and J 4 bases, leaving 12 bases between the germline ends. Germline-derived CDR1 and CDR2 are SEHNR and FQNEAQ (reference sequence). This CDR3 is 15 amino acids long. The CDR3 loop is CASSLAGAELYGYTF. CDR3 sequence (DNA): TGTGCCAGCAGCTTAGCGGGTGCAGAACTCTATGGCTACACCTTC.

The chain joins TRBV6-4 to TRBJ2-1; 9 bases line up with TRBD2. CDR3 size: 16 residues. Per the germline V gene, CDR1 is MRHNA and CDR2 is SNTAGT. The trim removed 11 bases at V and 4 bases at J, leaving 15 bases unmatched. DNA for the CDR3: TGTGCCGGCCGCCAGACCGAGACTAGCGGATACAATGAGCAGTTCTTC. Encoded protein: CAGRQTETSGYNEQFF.

This clonotype showed up just a few times. This chain links TRBV5-1 with TRBJ2-5, with no clear D. The germline V gene encodes CDR1 SGHRS and CDR2 YFSETQ. Trimming stripped 4 bases from V and 5 bases from J, with 12 bases between. The CDR3 loop spans 13 amino acids. The CDR3 loop reads CASSVGVWETQYF. In nucleotides, the CDR3 is TGCGCCAGCAGCGTAGGAGTTTGGGAGACCCAGTACTTC. The variable domain in full, with the rest retrieved from reference TRBV5-1 and TRBJ2-5, is KAGVTQTPRYLIKTRGQQVTLSCSPISGHRSVSWYQQTPGQGLQFLFEYFSETQRNKGNFPGRFSGRQFSNSRSEMNVSTLELGDSALYLCASSVGVWETQYFGPGTRLLVL.

The V gene is TRBV29-1, the J gene TRBJ2-5; D is perhaps TRBD1 (6 bases). The V gene lost 4 bases and the J gene lost 5 bases, with 20 bases spanning the gap. Germline V gene sequence: CDR1 SQVTM, CDR2 ANQGSEA. This CDR3 is 15 amino acids long. The CDR3 is CSVGRQRGGRETQYF. CDR3 bases: TGCAGCGTTGGGCGTCAACGAGGGGGACGGGAGACCCAGTACTTC.

A few counts support this clonotype. This chain's CDR3 is CASAAGGTEQYF. CDR3 sequence (DNA): TGTGCCAGCGCGGCGGGAGGGACCGAGCAGTACTTC. The chain is built from TRBV7-2 and TRBJ2-7, with TRBD2 identical over 9 bases. CDR1 and CDR2 (germline): SGHTA, FQGNSA. Unmatched junction bases numbered 5, after V lost 8 bases and J lost 6 bases. This CDR3 spans 12 amino acids.

The V gene is TRBV2, the J gene TRBJ1-5, with a tentative D call TRBD1 (6 bases). CDR3 length: 15 amino acids. CDR1 and CDR2 (germline): SNHLY, FYNNEI. V was clipped by 6 bases and J by 1 base, with 13 bases between them. The CDR3 loop reads CASSKQGESNQPQHF. DNA for the CDR3: TGTGCCAGCAGCAAACAGGGCGAGAGCAATCAGCCCCAGCATTTT.

Concerning this clonotype itself: At one boundary the junction diverges from the germline segment, which might be a read error. The chain uses TRBV12-3 or TRBV12-4 and TRBJ2-3; 11 nucleotides agree with TRBD2. The CDR3 is 19 residues long. The CDR3 region has the DNA TGTGCCAGCAGCCTAGGGCTAGCGGGAGGTGAATATAGCGCAGATACCCAGTATTTT. This sequence encodes CASSLGLAGGEYSADTQYF.

The chain is built from TRBV7-2 and TRBJ2-1; TRBD1 aligns across 8 bases. Germline CDR1 and CDR2: SGHTA and FQGNSA. This CDR3 is 18 amino acids long. Unmatched junction bases numbered 17, after V lost 2 bases and J lost 8 bases. CDR3 loop: CASSLNNLVRGLIDEQFF. The CDR3 bases are TGTGCCAGCAGCTTAAATAATCTCGTCAGGGGGCTTATAGATGAGCAGTTCTTC.

Comments on this clonotype: It is unclear where the CDR3 begins or ends on the DNA, so no DNA is shown, and the CDR3 is as TCRdb lists it. This chain connects TRBV9 to TRBJ2-2; the table's D call, TRBD1, was not checked against the DNA. The CDR3 length equals 18 residues, ends included. Germline V gene sequence: CDR1 SGDLS, CDR2 YYNGEE. CDR3: CASSVAPWGGGNTGERFF.

This clonotype occurred many times. With a much larger clone just one base away, this may be a read error. The chain employs TRBV5-6 and TRBJ2-6, with D tentatively TRBD1 (5 bases). The germline V gene has CDR1 SGHDT and CDR2 YYEEEE. This CDR3 region has 16 residues. The CDR3 loop reads CASSLAVYSGANVRTF. Written as DNA, the CDR3 is TGTGCCAGCAGCTTGGCGGTATACTCTGGGGCCAACGTCCGGACTTTC.

This clonotype has a handful of counts. The chain combines TRBV7-7 with TRBJ2-1; 12 nucleotides match TRBD2. The CDR3 totals 16 residues. V shed 1 base and J 10 bases; nucleotides not matched to a gene: 8. The germline V gene has CDR1 SSHAT and CDR2 FNYEAQ (reference sequence). The CDR3 region has the DNA TGTGCCAGCAGCTTAGGGCCTAGCGGGGGGGCCGGGGAGCAGTTCTTC. This codes for CASSLGPSGGAGEQFF.